These 28 T cell receptor beta chains were sequenced from one sample in a study of blood T cells in healthy people across ages. The second PCR ran about 6 to 11 cycles with a sample-barcoded 5' primer and J-beta primers. Each CDR3 protein gets one entry after TCRdb re-called the 5' RACE reads with MiXCR. There are a few hundred thousand distinct CDR3 sequences in the sample; 25% to 30% occur only once, and roughly 28% lies in the top ten. The sequenced sample was blood. The receptors come from a woman aged 70-85 years in good health.

This clonotype was picked up a small number of times. The chain carries TRBV28 and TRBJ1-4; no reliable D call. The CDR3 spans 16 residues. Deletions cut 3 bases from V and 3 bases from J, with 14 bases between. Looked up from germline, CDR1 is MDHEN and CDR2 is SYDVKM. The CDR3 DNA reads as TGTGCCAGCAGTTTGGGTTGGGCAGCCCCTAATGAAAAACTGTTTTTT. Encoded protein: CASSLGWAAPNEKLFF.

This clonotype was observed a few times. The chain joins TRBV20-1 to TRBJ2-1; tentative D call: TRBD1 (5 bases). The CDR3 consists of 16 residues. Germline CDR1 and CDR2: DFQATT and SNEGSKA (reference sequence). V was cut by 2 bases and J by 0 bases, with 14 bases left in between. CDR3 protein: CSARPHRQSSYNEQFF. Written as DNA, the CDR3 is TGCAGTGCTAGACCACATCGACAGAGCTCCTACAATGAGCAGTTCTTC.

The chain links TRBV3-1 to TRBJ2-7; D call uncertain. There are 17 residues in the CDR3. The germline CDR1 and CDR2 sequences are LGHDT and YNNKEL (reference sequence). Trimming took 4 bases from V and 4 from J, leaving 23 bases between them. CDR3 sequence reads: CASSRAKAPSKLYEQYF. DNA for the CDR3: TGTGCCAGCAGCCGAGCAAAAGCGCCGTCGAAACTGTACGAGCAGTACTTC.

The CDR3, as DNA: TGTGCCAGCAGCGTAGCAGGGACAGTTAATGAAAAACTGTTTTTT. This sequence encodes CASSVAGTVNEKLFF. The chain links TRBV9 to TRBJ1-4, with 7 positions matching TRBD1. CDR3 length equals 15 residues. Germline V gene data show CDR1 as SGDLS and CDR2 as YYNGEE. V lost 0 bases, J lost 4 bases, and 3 bases stayed unmatched.

This clonotype was detected only a few times. The gene calls are TRBV7-2 and TRBJ2-2; 7 bases are a match to TRBD2. J lost 8 bases, V lost 2 bases, and 5 bases had no gene match. The CDR3 runs 14 residues. Germline assignment: CDR1 SGHTA and CDR2 FQGNSA. In nucleotides, the CDR3 is TGTGCCAGCAGCTTAATGGGAGGGAGGGGGGAGCTGTTTTTT. Protein product: CASSLMGGRGELFF.

Note on this clonotype: Mismatch with germline at one junction end may stem from a read error. The V and J genes are TRBV20-1 and TRBJ2-2; TRBD2 matches 9 bases. This CDR3 is built from 13 residues. Germline V lookup: CDR1 DFQATT, CDR2 SNEGSKA (reference sequence). The chain's CDR3 is CSAPGTSTGEPFF. CDR3 nucleotides: TGCAGTGCCCCCGGGACTAGCACCGGAGAGCCGTTTTTT.

A few counts support this clonotype. The chain is built from TRBV28 and TRBJ2-5; D may be TRBD1 or TRBD2 (5 bases each). The germline V gene encodes CDR1 MDHEN and CDR2 SYDVKM. The CDR3 totals 17 residues. The ends were cut back, 5 bases at V and 5 bases at J, with 24 bases in the middle. CDR3: CASSIRPGRAGTETQYF. In nucleotides, the CDR3 is TGTGCCAGCAGTATACGCCCTGGACGGGCAGGGACGGAGACCCAGTACTTC.

This clonotype has a handful of counts. V is TRBV7-3 and J is TRBJ2-2; D call uncertain. Trimming cost V 5 bases and J 0 bases, with 4 bases left between them. In germline, CDR1 is SGHTA, CDR2 FQGTGA. This CDR3 is built from 13 residues. The CDR3 DNA reads as TGTGCCAGCAGCACTTCGAACACCGGGGAGCTGTTTTTT. Its protein is CASSTSNTGELFF.

The chain uses TRBV28 and TRBJ2-1; 9 positions agree with TRBD2. With V trimmed by 4 bases and J by 10 bases, 8 bases remained unmatched. CDR3 length equals 14 residues. Germline CDR1 reads MDHEN; CDR2 reads SYDVKM. This CDR3 is CASSSPSGIREQFF. CDR3 sequence (DNA): TGTGCCAGCAGTTCCCCTAGCGGGATCCGGGAGCAGTTCTTC.

The chain joins TRBV20-1 to TRBJ1-1; unclear D gene. CDR1 is DFQATT, CDR2 SNEGSKA, per germline (reference sequence). CDR3 length: 13 residues. Trimming removed 4 bases from V and 3 bases from J, with 12 bases in between. The CDR3 bases are TGCAGTGCTACATCATGGGGTGACACTGAAGCTTTCTTT. Translation: CSATSWGDTEAFF.

This clonotype came up a few times. V is TRBV10-3 and J is TRBJ2-5, with TRBD2 identical over 7 bases. The germline V gene has CDR1 ENHRY and CDR2 SYGVKD. The CDR3 consists of 16 residues. V lost 0 bases to trimming and J lost 1 base; unmatched junction nucleotides: 5. The DNA of the CDR3 is TGTGCCATCAGTGAGTCGATCGGGAGGATCCAAGAGACCCAGTACTTC. Residues: CAISESIGRIQETQYF.

The genes are TRBV13 and TRBJ2-1, with a weak D call TRBD2 (6 bases). V was trimmed by 1 base and J by 6 bases, leaving 10 bases between them. The CDR3 consists of 14 residues. Per the germline V gene, CDR1 is PRHDT and CDR2 is FYEKMQ (reference sequence). CDR3 bases: TGTGCCAGCAGCTTAGACGGGAGAGGCAATGAGCAGTTCTTC. This translates into CASSLDGRGNEQFF.

This clonotype was seen repeatedly, ten times or more. This chain joins TRBV5-1 and TRBJ2-1; D not resolved. The germline V gene has CDR1 SGHRS and CDR2 YFSETQ. The CDR3 totals 13 residues. Between the trimmed V and J ends, which lost 0 bases and 1 base, there was a span of 2 bases. The CDR3 protein is CASSLVSYNEQFF. CDR3 nucleotides: TGCGCCAGCAGCTTGGTTTCCTACAATGAGCAGTTCTTC.

The chain has TRBV14 and TRBJ2-5, with 7 nucleotides matching TRBD1. V dropped 2 bases and J dropped 14; count of bases not matched to a gene: 5. The CDR3 extends over 11 amino acids. In germline, CDR1 is SGHDN, CDR2 FVKESK. CDR3 sequence: CASSQKGQLYF. CDR3 nucleotides: TGTGCCAGCAGCCAAAAGGGACAGCTATACTTC.

V gene TRBV20-1 combines with J gene TRBJ2-5; 9 positions agree with TRBD1. This CDR3 is built from 13 residues. Germline CDR1 is DFQATT and CDR2 is SNEGSKA (reference sequence). V lost 7 bases and J lost 6; bases outside the gene matches: 9. The CDR3 DNA sequence: TGCAGTGTTGGGACAGGGAGCGTGAAGACCCAGTACTTC. The encoded protein is CSVGTGSVKTQYF.

This clonotype was observed a few times. V gene TRBV3-1 combines with J gene TRBJ2-3; D uncertain. The CDR3 contains 18 residues. The germline V gene encodes CDR1 LGHDT and CDR2 YNNKEL (reference sequence). Trimming took off 0 bases at V and 4 bases at J, with 20 bases between the two ends. The CDR3 protein is CASSQDYFGLRVSDTQYF. The CDR3 coding sequence is TGTGCCAGCAGCCAAGATTATTTCGGTCTCCGAGTATCAGATACGCAGTATTTT.

The rearrangement uses TRBV14 and TRBJ2-5; D uncertain. This CDR3 has 13 residues. Germline V gives CDR1 SGHDN, CDR2 FVKESK. The V end lost 4 bases, the J end lost 5 bases, and 11 bases lay between the germline ends. The CDR3 bases are TGTGCCAGCAGCCCCCGGGCTTTGGAGACCCAGTACTTC. Its translation: CASSPRALETQYF.

V usage is TRBV20-1 and J usage is TRBJ1-5; 9 nucleotides match TRBD1. Germline CDR1 is DFQATT and CDR2 is SNEGSKA (reference sequence). This CDR3 region has 16 residues. The junction had 7 bases not matched to a gene; V was cut back by 2 bases and J by 2 bases. The CDR3 nucleotides are TGCAGTGCTAGAAACTACAGACAGGGGGGCAATCAGCCCCAGCATTTT. Translating it yields CSARNYRQGGNQPQHF.

This clonotype turned up a few times. V usage is TRBV28 and J usage is TRBJ1-6, with unresolved D. Trimming took off 7 bases at V and 10 bases at J, with 11 bases between the two ends. The germline gives CDR1 MDHEN, CDR2 SYDVKM. The length of the CDR3 is 12 residues. DNA of the CDR3: TGTGCCAGCACGACGAGGGTCTCACCCCTCCACTTT. Translation gives CASTTRVSPLHF.

This clonotype was picked up a small number of times. J is TRBJ2-7 and V is TRBV20-1; tentative D call: TRBD2 (6 bases). The CDR3 length is 14 residues. CDR1 and CDR2 from the germline V gene are DFQATT and SNEGSKA (reference sequence). Trimming pared 6 bases from V and 2 bases from J, leaving 17 bases between. The DNA of the CDR3 is TGCAGTGCAGGCCCCTTTAGCGGACCCTACGAGCAGTACTTC. Its translation is CSAGPFSGPYEQYF.

The sample holds many counts of this clonotype. This chain joins TRBV7-2 and TRBJ2-7, with 7 bases identical to TRBD2. Germline CDR1 and CDR2: SGHTA and FQGNSA. This CDR3 is 13 amino acids long. J gave up 4 bases and V 1 base, and 1 base lay outside the gene matches. The CDR3 here is CASSLVGGYEQYF. The CDR3, as DNA: TGTGCCAGCAGCTTAGTGGGGGGGTACGAGCAGTACTTC.

This clonotype was seen repeatedly, ten times or more. V gene TRBV7-2 combines with J gene TRBJ2-1; D tentatively fits TRBD1 or TRBD2 (5 bases each). Germline values: CDR1 SGHTA, CDR2 FQGNSA. The ends were cut back, 3 bases at V and 5 bases at J, with 8 bases in the middle. CDR3 size: 13 residues. CDR3 nucleotide sequence: TGTGCCAGCAGCTTGGGACGCCACAATGAGCAGTTCTTC. It yields the protein CASSLGRHNEQFF.

J is TRBJ2-7 and V is TRBV20-1; D may correspond to TRBD1 or TRBD2 (5 bases each). The V end lost 4 bases, the J end lost 6 bases, and 19 bases lay between the germline ends. This CDR3 comprises 14 residues. In germline, CDR1 is DFQATT, CDR2 SNEGSKA (reference sequence). The CDR3 region has the DNA TGCAGTGCTAAGCACCACGGGACGCCGACCGAGCAGTACTTC. It encodes CSAKHHGTPTEQYF.

J is TRBJ2-1 and V is TRBV7-9; D unclear. CDR3 length equals 16 residues. Trimming removed 1 base at V and 6 bases at J, with 16 bases between. Germline V gene sequence: CDR1 SEHNR, CDR2 FQNEAQ (reference sequence). The CDR3 loop is CASSLDTRIAINEQFF. CDR3 DNA: TGTGCCAGCAGCTTAGATACCAGGATCGCCATCAATGAGCAGTTCTTC.

The rearrangement links TRBV10-3 to TRBJ2-3, with 10 bases lining up with TRBD2. The CDR3 covers 15 residues. Germline loops: CDR1 ENHRY, CDR2 SYGVKD. V lost 6 bases to trimming and J lost 2 bases; unmatched junction nucleotides: 5. The CDR3 DNA reads TGTGCCATCAGGCTTACTAGCGGGAACACAGATACGCAGTATTTT. Protein: CAIRLTSGNTDTQYF.

V usage is TRBV12-3 or TRBV12-4 and J usage is TRBJ1-2; D not certain. Trimming left V 0 bases short and J 0 bases short, with 8 bases between. This CDR3 comprises 15 residues. CDR3 coding DNA: TGTGCCAGCAGTTTAGCTTCTGGAGCTAACTATGGCTACACCTTC. Amino acid sequence: CASSLASGANYGYTF.

The J gene is TRBJ1-2, the V gene TRBV3-1; D gene unclear. Trimming removed 4 bases from V and 6 bases from J, with 9 bases in between. CDR1 and CDR2 (germline): LGHDT, YNNKEL (reference sequence). The CDR3 loop spans 12 amino acids. The CDR3 spells CASSPGVHGYTF. The CDR3, as DNA: TGTGCCAGCAGCCCCGGGGTTCATGGCTACACCTTC.

This clonotype came up many times. This chain connects TRBV6-5 to TRBJ2-5; tentative D call: TRBD1 (6 bases). Germline CDR1 reads MNHEY; CDR2 reads SVGAGI. Trimming removed 6 bases at V and 2 bases at J, with 10 bases between. The CDR3 loop spans 13 amino acids. As DNA, the CDR3 is TGTGCCAGCAGCCCGGACAGACAAGAGACCCAGTACTTC. It codes for CASSPDRQETQYF.